This TCR beta chain was sequenced during a study of blood T cell repertoires in COVID-19. Study as a whole: Sources were T cells, B-cell-depleted T cells, or PBMCs; the material itself was cDNA or gDNA.

The CDR3 contains 18 residues. Profiling relied on immunoSEQ multiplex PCR, and the TCRdb table lists in-frame clones only, not all of them. The sample carries hundreds of thousands of clones, over 75% recorded once. The specimen was PBMCs or T cells enriched from blood (not recorded which). This clonotype was sampled from a man younger than 45 who had recovered from COVID-19. The chain links TRBV21-1 to TRBJ2-1; the table's TRBD2 call for D was not verified on the DNA. TRBV21-1 is annotated as a pseudogene. CDR3 nucleotides: TGTGCCAGCAGCAAAGGAAGACTAGCGGGTCTCGAAGTCAATGAGCAGTTCTTC. Protein product: CASSKGRLAGLEVNEQFF.